This T cell receptor (beta chain) comes out of a study of blood T cell repertoires in COVID-19. Across the whole study: PBMCs, B-cell-depleted T cells, or T cells provided the cDNA or gDNA that made up the material.

The CDR3 runs 16 residues. The V end was cut by 1 base, the J end by 3 bases, with 16 bases between. Per germline, CDR1 MGHRA and CDR2 YSYEKL. Libraries were prepared by immunoSEQ multiplex PCR; TCRdb keeps only in-frame clonotypes and omits some of them. The sample has around 43,000 clones; 80% to 90% are singletons. This clone turned up a few times. The V gene is TRBV4-1, the J gene TRBJ2-7; D gene ambiguous. This clonotype originated in a human donor in a cohort sampled during active COVID-19. What was sequenced was peripheral blood. In nucleotides, the CDR3 is TGCGCCAGCAGCCAAGCTCTACCTCCTACTGTCTACGAGCAGTACTTC. It codes for CASSQALPPTVYEQYF.